The 17 T cell receptor beta chains in this list originate from one sample, sequenced in a study of blood T cell repertoires in COVID-19. The protocol was immunoSEQ multiplex PCR, while the TCRdb copy is restricted to in-frame clones and leaves out a portion. The sample lists more than 200,000 clones; around nine tenths were seen once. Sequencing input: peripheral blood. Receptors originate from a woman aged 60-75 years with COVID-19, enrolled during active disease.

This clone has only one observation. V usage is TRBV5-1 and J usage is TRBJ1-1; TRBD1 aligns across 9 bases. The V and J ends lost 3 bases and 2 bases, in that order; junction bases with no gene match: 2. The CDR3 sequence is 14 residues long. In germline, CDR1 is SGHRS, CDR2 YFSETQ. The CDR3 loop is CASSSTGGNTEAFF. CDR3 in DNA: TGCGCCAGCAGCTCCACAGGGGGCAACACTGAAGCTTTCTTT.

This sequence joins TRBV9 and TRBJ1-1; D may be TRBD1 (5 bases). Germline CDR1 reads SGDLS; CDR2 reads YYNGEE. Trimming pared 0 bases from V and 6 bases from J, leaving 15 bases between. The CDR3 length is 15 residues. The CDR3 is CASSVDHRPSPEAFF. The CDR3 nucleotides are TGTGCCAGCAGCGTAGATCACAGGCCCTCTCCTGAAGCTTTCTTT. The whole variable domain, filled in from reference TRBV9 and TRBJ1-1, reads DSGVTQTPKHLITATGQRVTLRCSPRSGDLSVYWYQQSLDQGLQFLIQYYNGEERAKGNILERFSAQQFPDLHSELNLSSLELGDSALYFCASSVDHRPSPEAFFGQGTRLTVV.

This chain joins TRBV19 and TRBJ1-1; D is uncertain. The CDR3 totals 13 residues. Germline CDR1 is LNHDA and CDR2 is SQIVND (reference sequence). Trimming shortened V by 0 bases and J by 9 bases, and 11 bases separated the two germline ends. CDR3 sequence reads: CASSIDPRLKAFF. The CDR3 nucleotides are TGTGCCAGTAGTATAGATCCCAGGTTGAAAGCTTTCTTT.

The chain combines TRBV5-1 with TRBJ1-3; D uncertain. Germline V gene data show CDR1 as SGHRS and CDR2 as YFSETQ. The CDR3 loop spans 14 amino acids. The V and J ends lost 4 bases and 4 bases respectively, with 12 bases between them. Here the CDR3 reads CASSLSGDGNTIYF. Here the CDR3 DNA reads TGCGCCAGCAGCCTCTCAGGTGACGGAAACACCATATATTTT.

V is TRBV11-2 and J is TRBJ2-7; a possible D gene is TRBD2 (6 bases). The CDR3 covers 15 residues. Germline V gene data show CDR1 as SGHAT and CDR2 as FQNNGV. V was trimmed by 1 base and J by 0 bases, leaving 10 bases between them. In DNA, the CDR3 is TGTGCCAGCAGCTTAGGACTAGTGACCTCCTACGAGCAGTACTTC. Protein: CASSLGLVTSYEQYF.

The chain employs TRBV19 and TRBJ1-5; D is unclear. V was clipped by 5 bases and J by 0 bases, with 5 bases between them. This CDR3 is built from 13 residues. CDR1 and CDR2 from the germline V gene are LNHDA and SQIVND (reference sequence). CDR3: CASSQVSNQPQHF. CDR3 DNA: TGTGCCAGTAGTCAGGTTAGCAATCAGCCCCAGCATTTT.

The rearrangement joins TRBV19 to TRBJ2-3, with D possibly matching TRBD2 (5 bases). This CDR3 is built from 16 residues. V was trimmed by 6 bases and J by 4 bases, leaving 20 bases between them. Germline CDR1 and CDR2: LNHDA and SQIVND (reference sequence). Here the CDR3 DNA reads TGTGCCAGTAGCTCCCTCGACGGGGTGACCTCAGATACGCAGTATTTT. It codes for CASSSLDGVTSDTQYF.

This clone was seen only once. V gene TRBV6-6 combines with J gene TRBJ1-2; TRBD1 agrees at 8 bases. Per the germline V gene, CDR1 is MNHNY and CDR2 is SVGAGI (reference sequence). This CDR3 region has 16 residues. Trimming took 6 bases from V and 0 from J; bases not matched to a gene: 9. CDR3: CASSRGQGRSNYGYTF. CDR3 sequence (DNA): TGTGCCAGCAGCCGTGGACAGGGCAGATCTAACTATGGCTACACCTTC.

V is TRBV28 and J is TRBJ1-2; D gene uncertain. Germline values: CDR1 MDHEN, CDR2 SYDVKM. Trimming took 5 bases from V and 5 from J, leaving 21 bases between them. The CDR3 runs 16 residues. The chain's CDR3 is CASSTPPGVVTYGYTF. CDR3 sequence (DNA): TGTGCCAGCAGTACCCCACCCGGGGTAGTGACATATGGCTACACCTTC.

The count of this clone is one. This chain uses TRBV7-9 with TRBJ2-7; tentative D call: TRBD2 (5 bases). V was pared by 5 bases and J by 7 bases, with 18 bases between. Germline CDR1 is SEHNR and CDR2 is FQNEAQ (reference sequence). This CDR3 is built from 14 residues. Written as DNA, the CDR3 is TGTGCCAGCAGCCCGGGAACAAACCGTATGGAGCAGTACTTC. Its protein product is CASSPGTNRMEQYF. The whole variable domain, remainder taken from reference TRBV7-9 and TRBJ2-7, is DTGVSQNPRHKITKRGQNVTFRCDPISEHNRLYWYRQTLGQGPEFLTYFQNEAQLEKSRLLSDRFSAERPKGSFSTLEIQRTEQGDSAMYLCASSPGTNRMEQYFGPGTRLTVT.

The chain recombines TRBV5-1 with TRBJ2-7; D is perhaps TRBD1 (6 bases). Trimming took off 6 bases at V and 2 bases at J, with 18 bases between the two ends. Per the germline V gene, CDR1 is SGHRS and CDR2 is YFSETQ. This CDR3 comprises 15 residues. The CDR3 reads CASTPLPGAAYEQYF. The CDR3 DNA sequence: TGCGCCAGCACCCCCTTGCCAGGGGCGGCCTACGAGCAGTACTTC.

The chain has TRBV6-5 and TRBJ2-6; TRBD2 matches at 7 bases. After removal of 11 bases from V and 0 bases from J, the junction contained 1 base not matched to a gene. Germline V gives CDR1 MNHEY, CDR2 SVGAGI. This CDR3 is 13 amino acids long. The DNA for the CDR3 is TGTGCCGGGGGGGACTCTGGGGCCAACGTCCTGACTTTC. It yields the protein CAGGDSGANVLTF.

The V gene is TRBV7-2, the J gene TRBJ2-7; D unresolved. Trimming pared 4 bases from V and 2 bases from J, leaving 15 bases between. Germline loops: CDR1 SGHTA, CDR2 FQGNSA. This CDR3 region has 15 residues. The CDR3 loop is CASSSFPGGTYEQYF. CDR3 sequence (DNA): TGTGCCAGCAGCTCCTTCCCCGGCGGCACCTACGAGCAGTACTTC.

This clone was counted once. V is TRBV4-2 and J is TRBJ2-2, with D perhaps matching TRBD1 (5 bases). Germline V gives CDR1 LGHNA, CDR2 YNFKEQ. The germline V and J ends were trimmed by 1 base and 5 bases, with 8 bases remaining between them. This CDR3 region has 14 residues. The CDR3 nucleotides read TGTGCCAGCAGCCAAGCTAGACAGACCGGGGAGCTGTTTTTT. It is translated as CASSQARQTGELFF.

The chain uses TRBV6-5 and TRBJ1-2; D is possibly TRBD1 (5 bases). Looked up from germline, CDR1 is MNHEY and CDR2 is SVGAGI. The CDR3 contains 12 residues. The V end lost 8 bases, the J end lost 6 bases, and 13 bases lay between the germline ends. The CDR3 protein is CASRRAGHGYTF. CDR3 in DNA: TGTGCCAGCCGTAGGGCGGGGCATGGCTACACCTTC.

This clone came up once. The J gene is TRBJ2-7, the V gene TRBV6-5; the D gene is possibly TRBD1 (6 bases). Germline V gene sequence: CDR1 MNHEY, CDR2 SVGAGI. V lost 2 bases to trimming and J lost 12 bases, with 23 bases between them. The length of the CDR3 is 15 residues. The CDR3 nucleotides read TGTGCCAGCAGTTACGACGGACAGAAGCCTACGATGGTGTACTTC. This codes for CASSYDGQKPTMVYF.

V gene TRBV28 combines with J gene TRBJ2-1; 12 bases agree with TRBD2. The germline CDR1 and CDR2 sequences are MDHEN and SYDVKM. The junction had 8 bases not matched to a gene; V was cut back by 6 bases and J by 8 bases. This CDR3 contains 15 residues. The CDR3: CASSRWTSGTDEQFF. The CDR3 nucleotides read TGTGCCAGCAGCCGATGGACTAGCGGGACCGATGAGCAGTTCTTC. Full variable domain (missing parts from reference TRBV28 and TRBJ2-1): DVKVTQSSRYLVKRTGEKVFLECVQDMDHENMFWYRQDPGLGLRLIYFSYDVKMKEKGDIPEGYSVSREKKERFSLILESASTNQTSMYLCASSRWTSGTDEQFFGPGTRLTVL.